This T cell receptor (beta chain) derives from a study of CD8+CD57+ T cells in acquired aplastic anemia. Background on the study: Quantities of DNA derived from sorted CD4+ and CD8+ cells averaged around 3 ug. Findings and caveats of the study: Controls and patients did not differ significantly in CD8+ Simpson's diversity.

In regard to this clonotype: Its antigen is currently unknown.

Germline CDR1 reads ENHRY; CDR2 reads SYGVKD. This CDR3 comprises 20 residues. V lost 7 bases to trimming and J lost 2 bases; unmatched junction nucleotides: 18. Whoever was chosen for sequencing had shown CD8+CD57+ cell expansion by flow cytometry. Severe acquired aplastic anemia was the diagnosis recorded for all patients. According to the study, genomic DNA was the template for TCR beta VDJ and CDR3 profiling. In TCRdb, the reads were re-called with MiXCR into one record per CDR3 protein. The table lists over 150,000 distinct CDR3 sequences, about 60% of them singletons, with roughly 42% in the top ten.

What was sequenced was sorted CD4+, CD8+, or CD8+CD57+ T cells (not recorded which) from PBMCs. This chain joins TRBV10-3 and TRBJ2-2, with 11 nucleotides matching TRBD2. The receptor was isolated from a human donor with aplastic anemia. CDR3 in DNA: TGTGCCATCACCAGCAGGGGTATCCTAGCGGGGGGAGATAACACCGGGGAGCTGTTTTTT. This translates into CAITSRGILAGGDNTGELFF.